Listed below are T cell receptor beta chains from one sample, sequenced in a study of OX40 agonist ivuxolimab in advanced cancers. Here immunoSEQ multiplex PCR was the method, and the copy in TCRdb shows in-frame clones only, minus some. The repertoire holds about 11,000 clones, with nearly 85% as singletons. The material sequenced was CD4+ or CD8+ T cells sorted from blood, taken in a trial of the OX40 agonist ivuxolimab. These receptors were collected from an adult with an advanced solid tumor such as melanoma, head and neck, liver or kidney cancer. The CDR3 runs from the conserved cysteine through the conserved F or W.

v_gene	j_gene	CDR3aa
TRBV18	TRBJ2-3	CASSPKTGGLTDTQYF
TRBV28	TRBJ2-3	CASIEWRSDTQYF
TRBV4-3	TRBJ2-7	CASSHQNTGNYEQYF
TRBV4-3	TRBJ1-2	CASGQNQGAYGYTF
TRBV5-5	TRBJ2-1	CASSTGTSGSFDEQFF
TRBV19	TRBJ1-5	CASSSPWTGRNQPQHF
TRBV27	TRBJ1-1	CASSFGSMNTEAFF
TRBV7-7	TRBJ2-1	CASSLGGGNEQFF
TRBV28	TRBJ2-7	CASSLGTAQYF
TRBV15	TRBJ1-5	CATSRDVKDFGNQPQHF
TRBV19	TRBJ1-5	CASSISPQGFYQPQHF
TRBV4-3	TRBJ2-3	CASSQVPGGRWGTQYF
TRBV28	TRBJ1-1	CASSPTGAISPLNTEAFF
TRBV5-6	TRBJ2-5	CASSLGPGGPDDF
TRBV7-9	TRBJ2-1	CASSLRTGYREDEQFF
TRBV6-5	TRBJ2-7	CASTYGEAPTYEQYF
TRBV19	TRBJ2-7	CASSFGQGASYEQYF
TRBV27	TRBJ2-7	CASSLSGVRPSYEQYF
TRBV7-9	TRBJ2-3	CASSSGTSVGTDTQYF
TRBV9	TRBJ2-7	CASSTPGTDLYF
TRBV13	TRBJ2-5	CASSLGRDQETQYF
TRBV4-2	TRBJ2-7	CASSQLAGSEQYF
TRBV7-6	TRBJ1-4	CASTPGQVVGKLFF
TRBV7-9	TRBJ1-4	CASSLTGGANEKLFF
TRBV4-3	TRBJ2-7	CASSQEDNSYEQYF
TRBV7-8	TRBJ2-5	CASSLGAFRAVWNRETQYF
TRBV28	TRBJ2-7	CASSLEAGDHEQYF
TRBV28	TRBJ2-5	CASSSIGTGGETQYF
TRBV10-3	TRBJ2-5	CAISESETAQETQYF
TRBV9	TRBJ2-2	CASSSPVDNAGELFF
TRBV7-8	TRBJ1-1	CASSLWPTAEAFF
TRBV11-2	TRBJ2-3	CASSLVGGLADTQYF
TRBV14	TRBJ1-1	CASSPRFRGAANTEAFF
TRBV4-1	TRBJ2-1	CASSQAGATYNEQFF
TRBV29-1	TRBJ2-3	CSLNGLAGEDTQYF
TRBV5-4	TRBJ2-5	CASSLVGQETQYF
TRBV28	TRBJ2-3	CASSPTTGGTDTQYF
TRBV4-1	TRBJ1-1	CASSRSTGLNTEAFF
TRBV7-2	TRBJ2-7	CASSLDASGGLAGVYEQYF
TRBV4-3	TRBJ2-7	CASSQDRGLTFSYEQYF
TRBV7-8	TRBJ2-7	CASSLVAELSYEQYF
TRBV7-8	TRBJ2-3	CASSLELAGATQYF
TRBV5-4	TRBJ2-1	CASSSDGLAAYNEQFF
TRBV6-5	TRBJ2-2	CASSPKLAGELFF
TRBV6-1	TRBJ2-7	CASSQTTYEQYF
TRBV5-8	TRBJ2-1	CASRRLAGIYNEQFF
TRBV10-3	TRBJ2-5	CAISEGPTSETQYF
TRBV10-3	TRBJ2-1	CAISEGAGPYNEQFF
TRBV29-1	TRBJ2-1	CSAEMVEQFF
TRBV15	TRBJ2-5	CATSSDAGPRETQYF
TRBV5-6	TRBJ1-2	CASSQGQGYGYTF
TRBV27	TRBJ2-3	CASSLSPFTDTQYF
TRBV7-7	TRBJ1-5	CASRSTGGRTYSNQPQHF
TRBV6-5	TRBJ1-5	CASSLEISNQPQHF
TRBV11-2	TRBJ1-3	CASSPIRTEGGNTIYF
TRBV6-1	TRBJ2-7	CASSWTGIYEQYF
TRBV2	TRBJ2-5	CASSAVSGGQETQYF